This T cell receptor beta chain comes out of a study of technical replicates of blood from several donors. The data were produced by immunoSEQ multiplex PCR, yet TCRdb's version contains in-frame clones alone and is incomplete. The table lists roughly 93,000 clones, approximately 96% of them singletons. Germline V gene lookup returns CDR1 LNHDA and CDR2 SQIVND (reference sequence). V dropped 6 bases and J dropped 4; count of bases not matched to a gene: 4. The CDR3 runs to 13 residues. This receptor was identified in a human donor in good health. The J gene is TRBJ1-2, the V gene TRBV19; 8 bases are shared with TRBD1. Specimen: T cells isolated from PBMCs. The CDR3 nucleotides read TGTGCCAGTAGATCTGGGACAGGCTATGGCTACACCTTC. Translated: CASRSGTGYGYTF.